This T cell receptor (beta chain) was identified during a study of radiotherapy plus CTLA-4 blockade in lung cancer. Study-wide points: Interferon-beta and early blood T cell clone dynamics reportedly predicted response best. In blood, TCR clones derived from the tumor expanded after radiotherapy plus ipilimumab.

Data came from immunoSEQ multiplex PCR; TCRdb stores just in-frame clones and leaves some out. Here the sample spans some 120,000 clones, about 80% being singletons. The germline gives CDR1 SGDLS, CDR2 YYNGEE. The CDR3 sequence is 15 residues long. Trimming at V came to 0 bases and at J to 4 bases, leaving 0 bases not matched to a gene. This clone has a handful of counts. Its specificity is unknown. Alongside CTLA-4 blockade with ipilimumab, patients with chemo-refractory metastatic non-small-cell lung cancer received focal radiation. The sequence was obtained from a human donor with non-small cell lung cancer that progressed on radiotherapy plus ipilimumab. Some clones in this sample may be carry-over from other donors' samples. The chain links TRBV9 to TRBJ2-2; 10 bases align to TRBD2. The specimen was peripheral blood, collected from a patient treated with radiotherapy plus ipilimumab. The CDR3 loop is CASSVGLAGTGELFF. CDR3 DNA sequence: TGTGCCAGCAGCGTAGGACTAGCGGGCACCGGGGAGCTGTTTTTT. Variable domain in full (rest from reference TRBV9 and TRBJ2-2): DSGVTQTPKHLITATGQRVTLRCSPRSGDLSVYWYQQSLDQGLQFLIQYYNGEERAKGNILERFSAQQFPDLHSELNLSSLELGDSALYFCASSVGLAGTGELFFGEGSRLTVL.